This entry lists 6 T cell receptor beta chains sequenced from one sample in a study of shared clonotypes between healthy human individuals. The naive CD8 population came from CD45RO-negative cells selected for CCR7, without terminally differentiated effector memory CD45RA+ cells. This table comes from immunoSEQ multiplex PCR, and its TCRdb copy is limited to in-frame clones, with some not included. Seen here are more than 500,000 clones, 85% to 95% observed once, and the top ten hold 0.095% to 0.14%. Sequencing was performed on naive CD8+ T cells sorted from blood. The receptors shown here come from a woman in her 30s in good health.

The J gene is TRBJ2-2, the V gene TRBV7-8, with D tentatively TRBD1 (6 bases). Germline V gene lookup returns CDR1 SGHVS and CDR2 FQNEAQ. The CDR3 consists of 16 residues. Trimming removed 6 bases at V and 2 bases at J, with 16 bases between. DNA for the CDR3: TGTGCCAGCAGTCGAGCCGGGACAACAAACACCGGGGAGCTGTTTTTT. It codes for CASSRAGTTNTGELFF.

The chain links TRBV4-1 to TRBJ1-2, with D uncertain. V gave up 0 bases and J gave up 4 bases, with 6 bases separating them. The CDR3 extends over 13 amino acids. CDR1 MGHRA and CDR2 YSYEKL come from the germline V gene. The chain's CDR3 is CASSQDLAYGYTF. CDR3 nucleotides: TGCGCCAGCAGCCAAGATTTGGCCTATGGCTACACCTTC.

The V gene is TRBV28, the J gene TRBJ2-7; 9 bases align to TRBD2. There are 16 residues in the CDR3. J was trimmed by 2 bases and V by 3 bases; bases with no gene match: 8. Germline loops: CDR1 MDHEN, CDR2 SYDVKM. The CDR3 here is CASSFLSGSIAYEQYF. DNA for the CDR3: TGTGCCAGCAGTTTCCTTAGCGGGAGTATCGCCTACGAGCAGTACTTC.

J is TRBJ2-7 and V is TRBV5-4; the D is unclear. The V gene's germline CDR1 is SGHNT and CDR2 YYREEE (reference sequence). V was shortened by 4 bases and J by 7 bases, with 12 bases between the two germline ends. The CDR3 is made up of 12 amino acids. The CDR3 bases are TGTGCCAGCAGCCATAAGGAAGGGGAGCAGTACTTC. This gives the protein CASSHKEGEQYF.

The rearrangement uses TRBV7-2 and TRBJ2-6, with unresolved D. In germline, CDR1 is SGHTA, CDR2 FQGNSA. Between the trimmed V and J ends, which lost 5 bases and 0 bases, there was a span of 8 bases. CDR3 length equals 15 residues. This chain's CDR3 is CASSQEDSGANVLTF. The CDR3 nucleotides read TGTGCCAGCAGCCAAGAGGACTCTGGGGCCAACGTCCTGACTTTC.

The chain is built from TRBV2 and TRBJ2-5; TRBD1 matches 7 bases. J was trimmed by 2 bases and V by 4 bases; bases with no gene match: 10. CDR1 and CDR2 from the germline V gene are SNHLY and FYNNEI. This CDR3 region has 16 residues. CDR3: CASSGRTGLPQETQYF. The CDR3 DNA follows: TGTGCCAGCAGTGGCCGGACAGGTCTCCCTCAAGAGACCCAGTACTTC.